The sequence of this T cell receptor beta chain was determined in a study of Ad26.COV2.S vaccination and SARS-CoV-2 variants. About the research overall: Doses of Ad26.COV2.S were injected into muscle once or twice, 56 days apart. Regarding the study as a whole: Recipients of vaccine and of placebo showed similar breadth of their non-spike TCR repertoires. TCR breadth and depth estimates may have understated total T cell responses.

As for treatment: some 20 received Ad26.COV2.S at low or high dose, single or two shots; 5 received placebo; per-sample allocation not given. Sampling took place 63 days after the first vaccine or placebo injection. Wuhan-strain SARS-CoV-2 spike was expressed by the Ad26 vector that made up the vaccine. Comment on this clone: Antigen: not known.

TCRdb keeps only in-frame clones here, not all; method: immunoSEQ multiplex PCR. This sample has about 420,000 clones; roughly 90% occur once, and the top ten carry approximately 4%. Trimming took 4 bases from V and 0 from J, leaving 9 bases between them. Germline CDR1 LGHNA, CDR2 YSLEER. This CDR3 has 14 amino acids. Material: peripheral blood, obtained in a trial of Ad26.COV2.S vaccine versus placebo. The sequence derives from a person between 18 and 65 years old who received the Ad26.COV2.S COVID-19 vaccine or a placebo. The chain joins TRBV4-3 to TRBJ1-1; D ambiguous. Here the CDR3 DNA reads TGCGCCAGCAGCCCGTCCCGAATGAACACTGAAGCTTTCTTT. Translated: CASSPSRMNTEAFF.